This T cell receptor (beta chain) appears in the sequencing data of a study of blood T cell repertoires in COVID-19. Study-wide background: In each case, the material was cDNA or gDNA derived from T cells, B-cell-depleted T cells, or PBMCs.

This clone has a single count. Per the study methods: Counts of nucleated cells, estimated from reference gene primer amplification, were obtained. Assay used: immunoSEQ multiplex PCR; TCRdb lists only in-frame clones, some missing. Clone size and V and J calls were adopted from that table, with D and trimming inferred from the DNA. Of about 210,000 clones listed, 65% to 85% are singletons. This CDR3 comprises 15 residues. The ends lost 8 bases at V and 2 bases at J; junction bases unmatched: 7. CDR1 MGHDK and CDR2 SYGVNS come from the germline V gene. The rearrangement joins TRBV25-1 to TRBJ2-1; 9 nucleotides line up with TRBD2. This clonotype was obtained from a man in his fifties with active or convalescent COVID-19. The sample consisted of peripheral blood. DNA for the CDR3: TGTGCCAGCGGAAGGGCGGGGGGGGCCTACAATGAGCAGTTCTTC. The encoded protein is CASGRAGGAYNEQFF.